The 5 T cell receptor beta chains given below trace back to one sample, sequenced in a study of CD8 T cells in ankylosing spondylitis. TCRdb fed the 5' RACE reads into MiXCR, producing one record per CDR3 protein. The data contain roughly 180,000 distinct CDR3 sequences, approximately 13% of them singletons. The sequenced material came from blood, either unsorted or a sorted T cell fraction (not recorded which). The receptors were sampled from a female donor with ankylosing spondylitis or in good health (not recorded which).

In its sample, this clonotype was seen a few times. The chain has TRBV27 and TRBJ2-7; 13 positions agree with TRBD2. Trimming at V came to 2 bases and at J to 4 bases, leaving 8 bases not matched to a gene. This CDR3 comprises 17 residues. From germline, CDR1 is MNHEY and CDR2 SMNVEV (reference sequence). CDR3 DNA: TGTGCCAGCAGTTTAGGCCCTCCGGGACTAGCGGGGTACGAGCAGTACTTC. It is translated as CASSLGPPGLAGYEQYF.

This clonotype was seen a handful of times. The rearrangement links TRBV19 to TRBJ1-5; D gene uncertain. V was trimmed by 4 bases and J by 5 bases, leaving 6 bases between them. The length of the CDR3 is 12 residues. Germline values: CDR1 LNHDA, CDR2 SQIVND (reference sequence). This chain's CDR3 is CASSSFYQPQHF. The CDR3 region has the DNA TGTGCCAGTAGTAGTTTTTATCAGCCCCAGCATTTT.

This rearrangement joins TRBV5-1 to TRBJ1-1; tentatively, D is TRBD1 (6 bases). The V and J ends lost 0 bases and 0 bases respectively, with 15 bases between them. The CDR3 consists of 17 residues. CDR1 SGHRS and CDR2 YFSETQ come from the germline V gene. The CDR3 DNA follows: TGCGCCAGCAGCTTGGAGCAAGGACAGTCCATGAACACTGAAGCTTTCTTT. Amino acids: CASSLEQGQSMNTEAFF.

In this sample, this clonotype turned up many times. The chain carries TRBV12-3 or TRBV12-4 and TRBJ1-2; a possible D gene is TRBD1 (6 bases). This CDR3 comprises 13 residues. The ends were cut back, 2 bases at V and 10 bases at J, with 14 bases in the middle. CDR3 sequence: CASSLMGQKNYTF. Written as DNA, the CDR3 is TGTGCCAGCAGTTTAATGGGACAAAAAAACTACACCTTC.

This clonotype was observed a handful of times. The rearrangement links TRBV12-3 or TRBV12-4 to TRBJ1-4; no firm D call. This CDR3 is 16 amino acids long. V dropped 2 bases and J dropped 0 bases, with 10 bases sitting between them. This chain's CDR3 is CASSLLQAATNEKLFF. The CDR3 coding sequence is TGTGCCAGCAGTTTACTCCAAGCCGCAACTAATGAAAAACTGTTTTTT.